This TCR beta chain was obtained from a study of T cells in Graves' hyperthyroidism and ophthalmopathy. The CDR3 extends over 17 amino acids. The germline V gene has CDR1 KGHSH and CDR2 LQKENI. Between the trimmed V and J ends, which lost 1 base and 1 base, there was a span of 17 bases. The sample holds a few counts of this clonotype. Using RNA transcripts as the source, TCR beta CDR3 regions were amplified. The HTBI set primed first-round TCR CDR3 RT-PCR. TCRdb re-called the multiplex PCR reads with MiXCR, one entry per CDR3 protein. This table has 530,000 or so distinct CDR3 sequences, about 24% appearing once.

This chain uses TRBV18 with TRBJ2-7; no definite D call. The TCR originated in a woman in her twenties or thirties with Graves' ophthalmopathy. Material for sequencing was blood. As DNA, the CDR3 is TGTGCCAGCTCACCACTCCCCCGGACGGAGAAATCCTACGAGCAGTACTTC. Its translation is CASSPLPRTEKSYEQYF.